This TCR beta chain was profiled in a study of CD8+ T cells in alopecia areata. Across the whole study: Severity of treated patients was scored by affected scalp percentage. Study results and caveats: Higher clonality was seen in lesional scalp than in normal scalp, especially in alopecia totalis/universalis.

RNA extraction and reverse transcription yielded cDNA as sequencing template. Method: immunoSEQ multiplex PCR; TCRdb's copy keeps in-frame clones and lacks some. The repertoire has about 200,000 clones, 45% to 75% of them found once; the top ten carry 3% to 3.5%. This clone was found a few times. Its antigen is not identified. Treatment of the sample: oral pan-JAK inhibitor, 5-10 mg twice daily. Investigators sorted PBMCs to obtain both CD4+ and CD8+ T cells. The CDR3 is 12 amino acids. V was cut by 2 bases and J by 6 bases, with 8 bases left in between. Germline CDR1 SGHRS, CDR2 YFSETQ. The sequenced sample was CD4+ T cells sorted from blood, obtained at week 4, from a patient treated with tofacitinib. The sequence came from a human donor with alopecia areata. J is TRBJ1-2 and V is TRBV5-1; tentative D call: TRBD1 (6 bases). The DNA of the CDR3 is TGCGCCAGCAGCTTACAGGGAAATGGCTACACCTTC. Amino acid sequence: CASSLQGNGYTF.